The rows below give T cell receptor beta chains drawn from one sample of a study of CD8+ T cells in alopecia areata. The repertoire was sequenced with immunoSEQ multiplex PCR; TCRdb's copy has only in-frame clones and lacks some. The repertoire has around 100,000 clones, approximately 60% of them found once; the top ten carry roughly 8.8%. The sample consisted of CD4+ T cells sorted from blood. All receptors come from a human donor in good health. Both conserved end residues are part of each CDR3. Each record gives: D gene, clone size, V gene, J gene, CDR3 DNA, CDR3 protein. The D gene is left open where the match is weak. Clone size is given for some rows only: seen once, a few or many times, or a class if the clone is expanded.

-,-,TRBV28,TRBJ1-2,TGTGCCATTACGAATAACTATGGCTACACCTTC,CAITNNYGYTF
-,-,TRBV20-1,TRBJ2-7,TGCAGTGCTAGAGCTGGGTACGAGCAGTACTTC,CSARAGYEQYF
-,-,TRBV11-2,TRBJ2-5,TGTGCCAGCAGGTACCAAGAGACCCAGTACTTC,CASRYQETQYF
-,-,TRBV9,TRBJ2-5,TGTGCCAGCAGCGTTCAAGGGGGTCAAGAGACCCAGTACTTC,CASSVQGGQETQYF
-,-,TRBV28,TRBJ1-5,TGTGCCTGTCGTGGGGGGGCTCAGCCCCAGCATTTT,CACRGGAQPQHF
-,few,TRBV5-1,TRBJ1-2,TGCGCCAGCAGCTCCGGGACTATGGACTATGGCTACACCTTC,CASSSGTMDYGYTF
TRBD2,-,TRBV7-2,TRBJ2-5,TGTGCCAGCAGCTTAGTTGCGACTAGCGAAGAGACCCAGTACTTC,CASSLVATSEETQYF
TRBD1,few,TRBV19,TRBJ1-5,TGTGCCAGTAGTATCCAGGGGGTAAGCAATCAGCCCCAGCATTTT,CASSIQGVSNQPQHF
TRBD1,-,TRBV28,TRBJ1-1,TGTGCCAGCAGTCCCGGGACAGACTCCTTAAAGGCTTTCTTT,CASSPGTDSLKAFF
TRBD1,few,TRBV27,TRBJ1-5,TGTGCCAGCAGCCCGACAGGGGATTATCAGCCCCAGCATTTT,CASSPTGDYQPQHF
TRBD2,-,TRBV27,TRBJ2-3,TGTGCCAGCAGTGCGACTAGCGGGGTCACAGATACGCAGTATTTT,CASSATSGVTDTQYF